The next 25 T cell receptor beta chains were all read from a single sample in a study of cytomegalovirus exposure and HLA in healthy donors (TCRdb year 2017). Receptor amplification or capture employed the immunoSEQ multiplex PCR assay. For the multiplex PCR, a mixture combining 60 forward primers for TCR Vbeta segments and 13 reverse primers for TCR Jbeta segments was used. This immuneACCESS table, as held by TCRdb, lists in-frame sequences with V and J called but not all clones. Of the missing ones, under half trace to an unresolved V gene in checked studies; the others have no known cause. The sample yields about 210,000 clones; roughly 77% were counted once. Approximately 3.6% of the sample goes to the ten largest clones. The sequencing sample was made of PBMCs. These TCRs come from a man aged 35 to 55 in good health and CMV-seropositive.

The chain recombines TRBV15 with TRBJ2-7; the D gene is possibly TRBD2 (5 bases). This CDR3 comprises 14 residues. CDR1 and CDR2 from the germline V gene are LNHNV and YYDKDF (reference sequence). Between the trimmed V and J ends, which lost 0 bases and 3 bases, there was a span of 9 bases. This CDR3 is CATSRDEGVYEQYF. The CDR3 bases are TGTGCCACCAGCAGAGACGAGGGAGTCTACGAGCAGTACTTC. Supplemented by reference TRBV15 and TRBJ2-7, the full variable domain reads DAMVIQNPRYQVTQFGKPVTLSCSQTLNHNVMYWYQQKSSQAPKLLFHYYDKDFNNEADTPDNFQSRRPNTSFCFLDIRSPGLGDTAMYLCATSRDEGVYEQYFGPGTRLTVT.

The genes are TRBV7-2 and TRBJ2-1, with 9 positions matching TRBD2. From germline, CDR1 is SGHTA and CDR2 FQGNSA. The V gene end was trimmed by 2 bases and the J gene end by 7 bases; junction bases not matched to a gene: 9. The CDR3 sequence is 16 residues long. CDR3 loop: CASSLHQAGGLNEQFF. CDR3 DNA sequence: TGTGCCAGCAGCTTACATCAGGCGGGAGGGTTGAATGAGCAGTTCTTC.

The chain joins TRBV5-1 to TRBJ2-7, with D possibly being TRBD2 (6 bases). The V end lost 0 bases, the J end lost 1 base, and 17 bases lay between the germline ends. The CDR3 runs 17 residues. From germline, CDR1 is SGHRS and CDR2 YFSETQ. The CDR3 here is CASSLEPGRGASYEQYF. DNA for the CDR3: TGCGCCAGCAGCTTGGAGCCGGGACGCGGGGCTTCCTACGAGCAGTACTTC.

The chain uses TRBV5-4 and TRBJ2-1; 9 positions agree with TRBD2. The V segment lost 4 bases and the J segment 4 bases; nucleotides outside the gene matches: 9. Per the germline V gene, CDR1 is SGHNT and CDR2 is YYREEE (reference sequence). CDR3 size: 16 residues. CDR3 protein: CASSTKAGGPYNEQFF. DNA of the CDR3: TGTGCCAGCAGCACTAAAGCGGGAGGACCATACAATGAGCAGTTCTTC.

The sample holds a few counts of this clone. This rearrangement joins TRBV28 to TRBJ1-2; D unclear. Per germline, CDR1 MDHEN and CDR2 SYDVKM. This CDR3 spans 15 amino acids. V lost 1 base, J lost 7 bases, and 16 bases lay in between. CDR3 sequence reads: CASSLFTAESSGYTF. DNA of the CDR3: TGTGCCAGCAGTTTATTTACCGCAGAATCTTCTGGCTACACCTTC.

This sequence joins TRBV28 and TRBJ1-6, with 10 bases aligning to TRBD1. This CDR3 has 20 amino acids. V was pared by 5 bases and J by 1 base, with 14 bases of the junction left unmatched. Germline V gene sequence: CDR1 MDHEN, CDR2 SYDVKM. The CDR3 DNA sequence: TGTGCCAGCAGTACCCCCGGGACAGGGGTTTTCAGTTCCTATAATTCACCCCTCCACTTT. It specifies CASSTPGTGVFSSYNSPLHF.

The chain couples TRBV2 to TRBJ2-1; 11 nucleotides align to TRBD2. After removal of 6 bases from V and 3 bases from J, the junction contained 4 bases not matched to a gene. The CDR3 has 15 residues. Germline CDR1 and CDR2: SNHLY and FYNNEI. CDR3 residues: CASSLAGGGYNEQFF. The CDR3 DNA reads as TGTGCCAGCAGCTTAGCGGGAGGGGGCTACAATGAGCAGTTCTTC.

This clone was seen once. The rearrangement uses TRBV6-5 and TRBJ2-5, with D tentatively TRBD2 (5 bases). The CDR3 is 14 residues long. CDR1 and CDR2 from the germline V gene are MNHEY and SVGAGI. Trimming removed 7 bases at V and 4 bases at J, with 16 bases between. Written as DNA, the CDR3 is TGTGCCAGCACCGAGGGTCTTCTAGGAGAGACCCAGTACTTC. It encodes CASTEGLLGETQYF.

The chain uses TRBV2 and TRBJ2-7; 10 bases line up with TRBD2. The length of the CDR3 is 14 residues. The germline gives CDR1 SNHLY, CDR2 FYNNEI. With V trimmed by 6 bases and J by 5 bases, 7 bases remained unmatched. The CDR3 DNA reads TGTGCCAGCAGAGCGGGGGGGCCGTCTAACGAGCAGTACTTC. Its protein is CASRAGGPSNEQYF.

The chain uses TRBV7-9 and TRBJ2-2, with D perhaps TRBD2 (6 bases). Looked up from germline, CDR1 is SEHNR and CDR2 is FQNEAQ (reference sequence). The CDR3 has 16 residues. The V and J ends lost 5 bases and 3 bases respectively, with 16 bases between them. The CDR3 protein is CASSGGPGLDTGELFF. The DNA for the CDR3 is TGTGCCAGCAGCGGGGGACCGGGACTTGACACCGGGGAGCTGTTTTTT.

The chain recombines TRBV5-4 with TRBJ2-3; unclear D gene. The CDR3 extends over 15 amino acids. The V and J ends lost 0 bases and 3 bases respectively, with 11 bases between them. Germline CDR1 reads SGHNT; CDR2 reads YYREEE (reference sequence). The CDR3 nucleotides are TGTGCCAGCAGCTTGGTGGCGGATCTTACAGATACGCAGTATTTT. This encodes CASSLVADLTDTQYF. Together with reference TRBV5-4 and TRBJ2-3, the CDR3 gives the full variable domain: ETGVTQSPTHLIKTRGQQVTLRCSSQSGHNTVSWYQQALGQGPQFIFQYYREEENGRGNFPPRFSGLQFPNYSSELNVNALELDDSALYLCASSLVADLTDTQYFGPGTRLTVL.

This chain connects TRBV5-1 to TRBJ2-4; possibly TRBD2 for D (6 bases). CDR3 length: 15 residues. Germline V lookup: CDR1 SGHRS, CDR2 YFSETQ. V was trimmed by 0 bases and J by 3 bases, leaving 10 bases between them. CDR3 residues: CASSLAGEGKNIQYF. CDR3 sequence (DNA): TGCGCCAGCAGCTTGGCGGGGGAAGGCAAAAACATTCAGTACTTC.

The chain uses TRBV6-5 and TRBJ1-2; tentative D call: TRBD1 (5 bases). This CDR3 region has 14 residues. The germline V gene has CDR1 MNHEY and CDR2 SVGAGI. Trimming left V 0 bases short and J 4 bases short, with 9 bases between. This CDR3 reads CASSYSAGRYGYTF. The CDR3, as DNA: TGTGCCAGCAGTTACTCGGCGGGACGCTATGGCTACACCTTC.

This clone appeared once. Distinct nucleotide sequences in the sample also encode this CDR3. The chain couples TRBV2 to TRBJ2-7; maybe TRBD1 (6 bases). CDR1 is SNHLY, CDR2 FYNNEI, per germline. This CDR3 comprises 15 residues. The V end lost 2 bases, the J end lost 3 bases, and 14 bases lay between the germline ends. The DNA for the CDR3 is TGTGCCAGCAGTGAATGGGGGCAGATCCACTACGAGCAGTACTTC. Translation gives CASSEWGQIHYEQYF. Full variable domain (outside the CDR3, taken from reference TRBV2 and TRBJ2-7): EPEVTQTPSHQVTQMGQEVILRCVPISNHLYFYWYRQILGQKVEFLVSFYNNEISEKSEIFDDQFSVERPDGSNFTLKIRSTKLEDSAMYFCASSEWGQIHYEQYFGPGTRLTVT.

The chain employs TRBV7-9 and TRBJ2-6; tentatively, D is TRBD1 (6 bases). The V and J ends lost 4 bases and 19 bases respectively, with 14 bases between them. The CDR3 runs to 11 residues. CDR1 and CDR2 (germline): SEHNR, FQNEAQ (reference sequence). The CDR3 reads CASSSKTGLTF. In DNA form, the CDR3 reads TGTGCCAGCAGCTCAAAGACAGGACTTACTTTC.

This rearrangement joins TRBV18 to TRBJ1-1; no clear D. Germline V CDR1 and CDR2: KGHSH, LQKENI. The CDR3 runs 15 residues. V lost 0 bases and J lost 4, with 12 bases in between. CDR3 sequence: CASSPPGLGFTEAFF. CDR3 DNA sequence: TGTGCCAGCTCACCACCTGGCCTGGGCTTCACTGAAGCTTTCTTT.

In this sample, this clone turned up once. CDR3 DNA sequence: TGTGCCAGCAGTGAGGGTCTGGGGGGGGGTCAGCCCCAGCATTTT. It yields the protein CASSEGLGGGQPQHF. The chain uses TRBV2 and TRBJ1-5, with D possibly being TRBD1 (5 bases). Germline V lookup: CDR1 SNHLY, CDR2 FYNNEI. This CDR3 is built from 15 residues. Trimming took off 3 bases at V and 6 bases at J, with 15 bases between the two ends.

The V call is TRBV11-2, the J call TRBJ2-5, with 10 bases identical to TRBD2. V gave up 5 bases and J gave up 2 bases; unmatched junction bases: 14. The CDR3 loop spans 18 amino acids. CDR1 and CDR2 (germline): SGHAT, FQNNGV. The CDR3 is CASSASPRVLAGQETQYF. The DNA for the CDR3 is TGTGCCAGCAGCGCGTCCCCACGTGTACTAGCGGGGCAAGAGACCCAGTACTTC. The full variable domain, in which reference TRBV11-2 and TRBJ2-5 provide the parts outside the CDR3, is EAGVAQSPRYKIIEKRQSVAFWCNPISGHATLYWYQQILGQGPKLLIQFQNNGVVDDSQLPKDRFSAERLKGVDSTLKIQPAKLEDSAVYLCASSASPRVLAGQETQYFGPGTRLLVL.

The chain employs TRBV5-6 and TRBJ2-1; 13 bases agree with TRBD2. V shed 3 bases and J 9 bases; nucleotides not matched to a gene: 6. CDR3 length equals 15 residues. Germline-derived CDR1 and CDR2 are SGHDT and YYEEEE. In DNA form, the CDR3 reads TGTGCCAGCAGCTATGGACTAGCGGGGGACAGTGAGCAGTTCTTC. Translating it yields CASSYGLAGDSEQFF.

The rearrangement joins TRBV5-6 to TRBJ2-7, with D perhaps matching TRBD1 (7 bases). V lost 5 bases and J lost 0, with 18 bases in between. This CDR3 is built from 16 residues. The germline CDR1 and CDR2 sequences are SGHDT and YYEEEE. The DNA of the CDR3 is TGTGCCAGCAGAACCACAGGGGACTTCAGCTCCTACGAGCAGTACTTC. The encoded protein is CASRTTGDFSSYEQYF.

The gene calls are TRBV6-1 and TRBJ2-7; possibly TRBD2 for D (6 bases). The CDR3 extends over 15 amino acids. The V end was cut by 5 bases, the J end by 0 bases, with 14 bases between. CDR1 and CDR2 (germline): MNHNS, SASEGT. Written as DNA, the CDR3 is TGTGCCAGCAGTTTACAGGAGGGAGGCTCCTACGAGCAGTACTTC. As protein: CASSLQEGGSYEQYF.

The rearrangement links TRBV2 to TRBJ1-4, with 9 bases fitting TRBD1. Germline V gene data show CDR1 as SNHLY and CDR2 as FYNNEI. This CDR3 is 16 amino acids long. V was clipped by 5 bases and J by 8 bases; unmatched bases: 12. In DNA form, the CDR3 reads TGTGCCAGCAGTAGACCCGGGACAGGGAAGAGAGAAAAACTGTTTTTT. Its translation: CASSRPGTGKREKLFF.

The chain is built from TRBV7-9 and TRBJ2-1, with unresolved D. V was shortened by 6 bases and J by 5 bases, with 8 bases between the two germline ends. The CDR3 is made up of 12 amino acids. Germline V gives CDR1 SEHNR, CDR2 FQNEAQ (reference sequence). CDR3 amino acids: CASSQQNNEQFF. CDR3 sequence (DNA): TGTGCCAGCAGTCAACAGAACAATGAGCAGTTCTTC.

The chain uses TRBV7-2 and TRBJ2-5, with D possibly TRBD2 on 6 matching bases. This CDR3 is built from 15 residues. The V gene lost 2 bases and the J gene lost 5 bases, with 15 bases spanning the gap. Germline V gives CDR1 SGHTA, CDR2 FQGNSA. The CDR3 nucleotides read TGTGCCAGCAGCTTATGGCAGGGAGGCAGGGAGACCCAGTACTTC. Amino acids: CASSLWQGGRETQYF.

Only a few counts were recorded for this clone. The CDR3 region has the DNA TGTGCCAGTAGTATAGGTGACAGCTTATATGGCTACACCTTC. Translating it yields CASSIGDSLYGYTF. The chain is built from TRBV19 and TRBJ1-2, with D perhaps matching TRBD1 (5 bases). In germline, CDR1 is LNHDA, CDR2 SQIVND (reference sequence). CDR3 size: 14 residues. V shed 1 base and J shed 5 bases, with 11 bases lying between them.